The 25 T cell receptor beta chains below come from one sample, sequenced in a study. TCRdb passed the RT-PCR reads through MiXCR, listing each CDR3 protein once. Among about 680,000 distinct CDR3 sequences listed, about 14% were seen once. The specimen sequenced was memory CD4+ T cells from blood. All receptors derive from a female donor in good health, serving as a healthy control.

This clonotype was found a few times. The chain's CDR3 is CASSPSPGTGELFF. The CDR3 DNA sequence: TGCGCCAGCAGCCCCAGCCCGGGTACCGGGGAGCTGTTTTTT. V gene TRBV5-1 combines with J gene TRBJ2-2; D not certain. Trimming cost V 4 bases and J 5 bases, with 12 bases left between them. The CDR3 has 14 residues. Per the germline V gene, CDR1 is SGHRS and CDR2 is YFSETQ.

V gene TRBV5-1 combines with J gene TRBJ1-4; D is perhaps TRBD1 (5 bases). This CDR3 is 13 amino acids long. CDR1 and CDR2 from the germline V gene are SGHRS and YFSETQ. The germline V and J ends were trimmed by 10 bases and 8 bases, with 18 bases remaining between them. The CDR3, as DNA: TGCGCCGCAAGAAGGACACCGGAGGAAAAACTGTTTTTT. It translates to CAARRTPEEKLFF. Full variable domain (missing parts from reference TRBV5-1 and TRBJ1-4): KAGVTQTPRYLIKTRGQQVTLSCSPISGHRSVSWYQQTPGQGLQFLFEYFSETQRNKGNFPGRFSGRQFSNSRSEMNVSTLELGDSALYLCAARRTPEEKLFFGSGTQLSVL.

V is TRBV28 and J is TRBJ2-4; 10 positions match TRBD2. Trimming at V came to 4 bases and at J to 7 bases, leaving 10 bases not matched to a gene. From germline, CDR1 is MDHEN and CDR2 SYDVKM. The CDR3 totals 16 residues. The CDR3 nucleotides are TGTGCCAGCAGTTCATACGCTAGCGGGGGAGGGAACATTCAGTACTTC. Encoded protein: CASSSYASGGGNIQYF.

This clonotype was found a few times. The chain links TRBV6-2 or TRBV6-3 to TRBJ2-7; the match to TRBD2 covers 8 bases. CDR1 MNHEY and CDR2 SVGEGT come from the germline V gene. The CDR3 is made up of 13 amino acids. J was trimmed by 2 bases and V by 8 bases; bases with no gene match: 5. CDR3 sequence: CASPKRETYEQYF. The CDR3 nucleotides read TGTGCCAGCCCTAAGCGGGAGACCTACGAGCAGTACTTC.

This clonotype showed up many times. This chain links TRBV27 with TRBJ1-1, with 7 positions matching TRBD1. Germline values: CDR1 MNHEY, CDR2 SMNVEV (reference sequence). After removal of 6 bases from V and 1 base from J, the junction contained 11 bases not matched to a gene. The CDR3 is made up of 16 amino acids. The CDR3 spells CASSRDRVSENTEAFF. CDR3 DNA: TGTGCCAGCAGCCGAGACAGGGTGAGTGAGAACACTGAAGCTTTCTTT.

This clonotype occurred a few times. J is TRBJ2-1 and V is TRBV6-6; D could derive from TRBD1 or TRBD2 (5 bases each). The germline V and J ends were trimmed by 6 bases and 1 base, with 16 bases remaining between them. This CDR3 is built from 16 residues. Germline V gene sequence: CDR1 MNHNY, CDR2 SVGAGI (reference sequence). The CDR3 loop reads CASSLGEGQSYNEQFF. The CDR3 DNA is TGTGCCAGCAGCCTGGGAGAGGGGCAGTCCTACAATGAGCAGTTCTTC.

The CDR3 region has the DNA TGTGCCAGCAGCCAAGATTGGGGGGCCCAAGAGACCCAGTACTTC. This encodes CASSQDWGAQETQYF. The V call is TRBV4-2, the J call TRBJ2-5; perhaps D is TRBD1 or TRBD2 (6 bases each). Trimming took 0 bases from V and 1 from J, leaving 9 bases between them. Germline CDR1 reads LGHNA; CDR2 reads YNFKEQ. The length of the CDR3 is 15 residues.

V gene TRBV7-2 combines with J gene TRBJ1-6; D is uncertain. This CDR3 contains 15 residues. Per germline, CDR1 SGHTA and CDR2 FQGNSA. Trimming removed 6 bases at V and 6 bases at J, with 15 bases between. The CDR3 protein is CASSYLKSGNSPLHF. The CDR3 DNA is TGTGCCAGCAGTTACCTTAAGTCGGGTAATTCACCCCTCCACTTT. Together with reference TRBV7-2 and TRBJ1-6, the CDR3 gives the full variable domain: GAGVSQSPSNKVTEKGKDVELRCDPISGHTALYWYRQSLGQGLEFLIYFQGNSAPDKSGLPSDRFSAERTGGSVSTLTIQRTQQEDSAVYLCASSYLKSGNSPLHFGNGTRLTVT.

This clonotype has a count of ten or more. The chain combines TRBV5-1 with TRBJ2-3; TRBD1 aligns across 10 bases. Trimming removed 6 bases from V and 3 bases from J; junction bases left unmatched: 7. This CDR3 spans 15 amino acids. Germline V gives CDR1 SGHRS, CDR2 YFSETQ. CDR3 DNA sequence: TGCGCCAGCACTCCAGGACAGGGGGGGACAGATACGCAGTATTTT. Translation: CASTPGQGGTDTQYF.

This clonotype was counted many times. This rearrangement joins TRBV5-6 to TRBJ2-3; a weak D match, TRBD1 (6 bases). Trimming pared 6 bases from V and 1 base from J, leaving 18 bases between. This CDR3 has 16 amino acids. CDR1 is SGHDT and CDR2 is YYEEEE in the germline V gene. The CDR3 sequence: CASIIQGSGRTDTQYF. The CDR3 bases are TGTGCCAGCATCATACAGGGATCCGGACGCACAGATACGCAGTATTTT. Together with reference TRBV5-6 and TRBJ2-3, the CDR3 gives the full variable domain: DAGVTQSPTHLIKTRGQQVTLRCSPKSGHDTVSWYQQALGQGPQFIFQYYEEEERQRGNFPDRFSGHQFPNYSSELNVNALLLGDSALYLCASIIQGSGRTDTQYFGPGTRLTVL.

Concerning this clonotype itself: This sequence may be a read error, since a much larger clone differs from it by one base. J is TRBJ1-2 and V is TRBV6-5, with D unclear. The CDR3 spans 12 residues. Germline loops: CDR1 MNHEY, CDR2 SVGAGI. The CDR3 DNA follows: TGTGCCGGCAGGAAGGGCACCTATGGCTACACCTTC. It is translated as CAGRKGTYGYTF.

This clonotype was seen many times. The chain uses TRBV18 and TRBJ2-1; 8 nucleotides agree with TRBD1. This CDR3 comprises 13 residues. Germline assignment: CDR1 KGHSH and CDR2 LQKENI. V trimming: 2 bases; J trimming: 9 bases; junction bases outside the gene matches: 3. This CDR3 reads CASSPGQGGEQFF. The CDR3 DNA follows: TGTGCCAGCTCACCAGGACAGGGAGGTGAGCAGTTCTTC.

This clonotype was picked up a small number of times. The rearrangement joins TRBV10-3 to TRBJ1-1; maybe TRBD1 (5 bases). Deletions cut 11 bases from V and 0 bases from J, with 13 bases between. The CDR3 length is 13 residues. Germline V gives CDR1 ENHRY, CDR2 SYGVKD. CDR3 DNA: TGTGCCTTAAAAGGGGAAGTGAACACTGAAGCTTTCTTT. Translating gives CALKGEVNTEAFF.

There are many counts of this clonotype. This chain joins TRBV18 and TRBJ1-2; the match to TRBD1 covers 10 bases. CDR3 length: 15 residues. With 3 bases clipped from V and 5 bases from J, the junction kept 6 bases outside the gene matches. Germline CDR1 is KGHSH and CDR2 is LQKENI. In nucleotides, the CDR3 is TGTGCCAGCTCACCGGACAGGGGGACCCCTTATGGCTACACCTTC. As protein: CASSPDRGTPYGYTF. The whole variable domain, filled in from reference TRBV18 and TRBJ1-2, reads NAGVMQNPRHLVRRRGQEARLRCSPMKGHSHVYWYRQLPEEGLKFMVYLQKENIIDESGMPKERFSAEFPKEGPSILRIQQVVRGDSAAYFCASSPDRGTPYGYTFGSGTRLTVV.

This clonotype was seen a few times. The V and J genes are TRBV24-1 and TRBJ2-5, with D maybe TRBD1 (5 bases). V shed 5 bases and J shed 5 bases, with 17 bases lying between them. The length of the CDR3 is 15 residues. Germline V gene data show CDR1 as KGHDR and CDR2 as SFDVKD. The CDR3 here is CATSGRAGSRETQYF. The CDR3 DNA reads as TGTGCCACCAGTGGACGCGCAGGGTCCCGGGAGACCCAGTACTTC.

The chain links TRBV11-3 to TRBJ2-5, with TRBD1 matching over 10 bases. J gave up 5 bases and V 5 bases, and 14 bases lay outside the gene matches. CDR1 and CDR2 (germline): SGHNT, YENEEA. CDR3 length: 17 amino acids. This CDR3 reads CASSRRSGTGAFETQYF. The CDR3 DNA reads as TGTGCCAGCAGCCGACGGTCGGGGACAGGGGCATTTGAGACCCAGTACTTC. Supplemented by reference TRBV11-3 and TRBJ2-5, the full variable domain reads EAGVVQSPRYKIIEKKQPVAFWCNPISGHNTLYWYLQNLGQGPELLIRYENEEAVDDSQLPKDRFSAERLKGVDSTLKIQPAELGDSAVYLCASSRRSGTGAFETQYFGPGTRLLVL.

This clonotype was detected a few times. The chain joins TRBV12-5 to TRBJ2-3; TRBD2 matches 11 bases. The CDR3 totals 15 residues. With V trimmed by 5 bases and J by 6 bases, 7 bases remained unmatched. Germline lookup yields CDR1 LGHNT and CDR2 FRNRAP. The CDR3: CASGVSGTSGDTQYF. The CDR3 DNA sequence: TGTGCTAGTGGTGTCTCTGGGACTAGCGGTGATACGCAGTATTTT.

CDR3 sequence: CASSDRSGGLSGYTF. The CDR3, as DNA: TGTGCCAGCAGCGACCGATCAGGAGGCTTGAGTGGCTACACCTTC. This chain joins TRBV9 and TRBJ1-2; D is uncertain. The V end was cut by 3 bases, the J end by 7 bases, with 19 bases between. CDR3 length equals 15 residues. Germline loops: CDR1 SGDLS, CDR2 YYNGEE.

The J gene is TRBJ2-5, the V gene TRBV3-1; tentative D call: TRBD2 (5 bases). CDR3 size: 15 residues. Germline V gene data show CDR1 as LGHDT and CDR2 as YNNKEL (reference sequence). With 0 bases removed from V and 5 bases from J, the gap between germline ends came to 13 bases. In nucleotides, the CDR3 is TGTGCCAGCAGCCAAGACGGCAGGCGCGGGGAGACCCAGTACTTC. This gives the protein CASSQDGRRGETQYF.

V gene TRBV10-3 combines with J gene TRBJ1-1; no firm D call. V shed 5 bases and J shed 1 base, with 5 bases lying between them. CDR1 and CDR2 from the germline V gene are ENHRY and SYGVKD. The CDR3 totals 12 residues. DNA of the CDR3: TGTGCCATCAGTAAGCAGAACACTGAAGCTTTCTTT. Its translation: CAISKQNTEAFF.

In its sample, this clonotype was seen a few times. CDR3 loop: CASSLVAGDMRKLFF. The CDR3 DNA sequence: TGTGCCAGCAGCTTAGTGGCAGGGGATATGAGGAAACTGTTTTTT. V usage is TRBV7-2 and J usage is TRBJ1-4; perhaps TRBD1 as D (6 bases). Trimming shortened V by 1 base and J by 11 bases, and 17 bases separated the two germline ends. The CDR3 is 15 amino acids. Germline assignment: CDR1 SGHTA and CDR2 FQGNSA. Full variable domain (missing parts from reference TRBV7-2 and TRBJ1-4): GAGVSQSPSNKVTEKGKDVELRCDPISGHTALYWYRQSLGQGLEFLIYFQGNSAPDKSGLPSDRFSAERTGGSVSTLTIQRTQQEDSAVYLCASSLVAGDMRKLFFGSGTQLSVL.

The CDR3 sequence: CSARAGVSGANVLTF. CDR3 DNA: TGCAGTGCTAGGGCAGGGGTCTCTGGGGCCAACGTCCTGACTTTC. This rearrangement joins TRBV20-1 to TRBJ2-6; D may be TRBD1 (6 bases). V gave up 3 bases and J gave up 0 bases, with 9 bases separating them. The germline V gene has CDR1 DFQATT and CDR2 SNEGSKA (reference sequence). The CDR3 has 15 residues.

The CDR3 region has the DNA TGCAGTGCTACCAACGGAAAGTCAGGGACAGAGTACGAGCAGTACTTC. Translation gives CSATNGKSGTEYEQYF. V and J are TRBV20-1 and TRBJ2-7; 7 nucleotides match TRBD1. V was pared by 4 bases and J by 4 bases, with 16 bases of the junction left unmatched. CDR3 size: 16 residues. Germline CDR1 reads DFQATT; CDR2 reads SNEGSKA (reference sequence).

This clonotype was observed a handful of times. The V call is TRBV10-3, the J call TRBJ1-1, with TRBD1 identical over 8 bases. The CDR3 covers 15 residues. Looked up from germline, CDR1 is ENHRY and CDR2 is SYGVKD. The V segment lost 4 bases and the J segment 3 bases; nucleotides outside the gene matches: 7. The CDR3 coding sequence is TGTGCCATCAGTGCAACAGGGGGGGAGTACACTGAAGCTTTCTTT. Translation: CAISATGGEYTEAFF.

Only a few counts were recorded for this clonotype. The rearrangement links TRBV20-1 to TRBJ2-5; the D gene is possibly TRBD2 (5 bases). The CDR3 covers 14 residues. V was trimmed by 0 bases and J by 2 bases, leaving 10 bases between them. Germline V gene sequence: CDR1 DFQATT, CDR2 SNEGSKA (reference sequence). The CDR3 bases are TGCAGTGCTAGAGATCCTCGGGGTCAAGAGACCCAGTACTTC. Its protein product is CSARDPRGQETQYF.